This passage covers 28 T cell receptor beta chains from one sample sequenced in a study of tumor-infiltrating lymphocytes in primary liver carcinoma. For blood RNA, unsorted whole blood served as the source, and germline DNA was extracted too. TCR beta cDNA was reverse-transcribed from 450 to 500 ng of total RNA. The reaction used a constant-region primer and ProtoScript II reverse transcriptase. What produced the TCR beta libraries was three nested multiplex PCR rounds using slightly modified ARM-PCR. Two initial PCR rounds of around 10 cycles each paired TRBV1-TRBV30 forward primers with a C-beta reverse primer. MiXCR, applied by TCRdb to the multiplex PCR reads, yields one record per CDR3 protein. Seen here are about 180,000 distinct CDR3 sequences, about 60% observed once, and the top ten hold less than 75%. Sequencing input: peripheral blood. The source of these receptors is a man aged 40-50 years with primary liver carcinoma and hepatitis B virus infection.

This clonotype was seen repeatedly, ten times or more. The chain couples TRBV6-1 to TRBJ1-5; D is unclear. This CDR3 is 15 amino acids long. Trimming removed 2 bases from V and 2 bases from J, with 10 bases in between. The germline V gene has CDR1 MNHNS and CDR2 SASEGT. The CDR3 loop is CASSERGLGNQPQHF. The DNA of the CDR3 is TGTGCCAGCAGTGAACGGGGTCTTGGCAATCAGCCCCAGCATTTT.

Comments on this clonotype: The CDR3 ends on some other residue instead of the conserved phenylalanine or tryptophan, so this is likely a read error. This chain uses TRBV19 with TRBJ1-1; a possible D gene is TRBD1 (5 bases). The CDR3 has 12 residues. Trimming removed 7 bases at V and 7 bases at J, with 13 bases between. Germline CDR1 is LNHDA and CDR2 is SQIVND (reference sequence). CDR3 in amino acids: CASIQGYIEAFL. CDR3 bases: TGTGCCAGTATCCAGGGCTACATTGAAGCTTTCCTT.

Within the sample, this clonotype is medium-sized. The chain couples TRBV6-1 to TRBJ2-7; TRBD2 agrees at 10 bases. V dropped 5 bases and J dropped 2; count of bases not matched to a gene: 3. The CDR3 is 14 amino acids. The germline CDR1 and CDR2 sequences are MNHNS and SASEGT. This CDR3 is CASSPGLAAYEQYF. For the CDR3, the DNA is TGTGCCAGCAGTCCTGGACTAGCGGCCTACGAGCAGTACTTC.

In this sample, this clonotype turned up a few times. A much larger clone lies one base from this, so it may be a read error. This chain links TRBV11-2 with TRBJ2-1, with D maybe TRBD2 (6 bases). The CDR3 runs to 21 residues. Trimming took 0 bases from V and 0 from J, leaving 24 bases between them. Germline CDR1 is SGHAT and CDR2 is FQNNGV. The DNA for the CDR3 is TGTGCCAGCAGCTTAGACGGGACTGGCGGGGTGTTCCTTAGCTCCTACAATGAGCAGTTCTTC. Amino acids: CASSLDGTGGVFLSSYNEQFF.

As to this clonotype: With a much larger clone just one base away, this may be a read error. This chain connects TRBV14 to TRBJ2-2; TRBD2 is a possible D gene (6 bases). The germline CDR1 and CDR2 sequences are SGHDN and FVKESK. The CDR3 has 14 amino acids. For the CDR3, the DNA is TGTGCCAGCAGCCAGTCAGTAGCCACCGGGGGGCTGTTTTTT. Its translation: CASSQSVATGGLFF.

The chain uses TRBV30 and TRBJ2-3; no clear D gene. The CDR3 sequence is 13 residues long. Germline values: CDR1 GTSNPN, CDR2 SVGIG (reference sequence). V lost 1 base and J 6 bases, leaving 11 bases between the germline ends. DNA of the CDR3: TGTGCCTGGAGTGGCTATCTCAGGGATACGCAGTATTTT. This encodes CAWSGYLRDTQYF.

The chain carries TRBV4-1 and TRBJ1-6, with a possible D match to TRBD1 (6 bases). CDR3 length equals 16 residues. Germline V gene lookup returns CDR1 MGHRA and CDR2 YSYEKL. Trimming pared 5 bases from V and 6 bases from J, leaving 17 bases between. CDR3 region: CASSFQVDSGNSPLHF. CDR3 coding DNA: TGCGCCAGCAGCTTTCAGGTGGACAGCGGTAATTCACCCCTCCACTTT.

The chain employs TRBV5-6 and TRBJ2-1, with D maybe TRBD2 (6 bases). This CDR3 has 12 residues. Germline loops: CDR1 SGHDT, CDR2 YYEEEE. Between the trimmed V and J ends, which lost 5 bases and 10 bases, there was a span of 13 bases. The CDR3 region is CASRWDSSEQFF. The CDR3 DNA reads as TGTGCCAGCAGATGGGACTCCTCGGAGCAGTTCTTC.

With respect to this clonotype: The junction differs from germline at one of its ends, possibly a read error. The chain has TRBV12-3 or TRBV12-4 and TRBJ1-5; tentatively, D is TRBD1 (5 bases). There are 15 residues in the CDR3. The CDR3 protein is CFSSSGTEHNQPQHF. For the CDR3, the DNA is TGTTTCAGCAGCTCCGGGACGGAACACAATCAACCCCAGCATTTT.

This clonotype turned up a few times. Here the CDR3 reads CASSQGGGYRGRQETQYF. CDR3 nucleotide sequence: TGCGCCAGCAGCCAAGGGGGGGGTTACAGGGGGAGGCAAGAGACCCAGTACTTC. The chain combines TRBV4-1 with TRBJ2-5, with D maybe TRBD1 (8 bases). Per the germline V gene, CDR1 is MGHRA and CDR2 is YSYEKL. V gave up 1 base and J gave up 2 bases, with 20 bases separating them. The CDR3 is made up of 18 amino acids.

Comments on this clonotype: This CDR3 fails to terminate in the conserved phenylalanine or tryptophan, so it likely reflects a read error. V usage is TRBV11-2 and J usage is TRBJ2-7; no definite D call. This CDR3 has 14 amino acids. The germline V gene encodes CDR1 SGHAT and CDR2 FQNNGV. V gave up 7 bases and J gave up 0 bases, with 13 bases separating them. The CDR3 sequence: CASISLRSSYEQYI. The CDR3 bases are TGTGCCAGCATCTCACTAAGGAGCTCCTACGAGCAGTACATC.

CDR3 region: CASSSTGGADSPLHF. For the CDR3, the DNA is TGTGCCAGCAGTTCGACAGGGGGCGCTGATTCACCCCTCCACTTT. The rearrangement uses TRBV6-6 and TRBJ1-6; 10 nucleotides line up with TRBD1. The CDR3 extends over 15 amino acids. Trimming at V came to 4 bases and at J to 8 bases, leaving 5 bases not matched to a gene. Germline assignment: CDR1 MNHNY and CDR2 SVGAGI (reference sequence).

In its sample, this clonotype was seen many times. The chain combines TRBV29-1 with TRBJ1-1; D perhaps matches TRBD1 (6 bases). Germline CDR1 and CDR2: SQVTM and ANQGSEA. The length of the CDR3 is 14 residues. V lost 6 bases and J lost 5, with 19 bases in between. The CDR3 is CSVALRGDGTEAFF. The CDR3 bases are TGCAGCGTCGCCTTGAGGGGGGACGGGACTGAAGCTTTCTTT.

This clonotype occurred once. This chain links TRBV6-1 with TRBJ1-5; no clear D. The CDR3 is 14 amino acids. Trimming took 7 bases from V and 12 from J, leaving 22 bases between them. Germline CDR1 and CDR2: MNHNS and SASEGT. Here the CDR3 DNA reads TGTGCCAGCATGGGCCCGTCATACCGAAATTTCCAGCATTTT. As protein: CASMGPSYRNFQHF.

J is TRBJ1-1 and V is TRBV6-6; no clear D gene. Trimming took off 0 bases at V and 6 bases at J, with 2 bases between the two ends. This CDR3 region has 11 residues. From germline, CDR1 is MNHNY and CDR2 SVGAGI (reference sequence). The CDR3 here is CASSYSAEAFF. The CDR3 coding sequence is TGTGCCAGCAGTTACTCGGCTGAAGCTTTCTTT.

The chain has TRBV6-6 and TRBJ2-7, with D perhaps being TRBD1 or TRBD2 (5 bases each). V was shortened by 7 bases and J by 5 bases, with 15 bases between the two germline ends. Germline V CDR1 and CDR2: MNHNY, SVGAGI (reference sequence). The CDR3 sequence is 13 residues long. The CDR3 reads CASKHGAQDEQYF. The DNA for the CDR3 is TGTGCCAGCAAACACGGGGCCCAGGACGAGCAGTACTTC.

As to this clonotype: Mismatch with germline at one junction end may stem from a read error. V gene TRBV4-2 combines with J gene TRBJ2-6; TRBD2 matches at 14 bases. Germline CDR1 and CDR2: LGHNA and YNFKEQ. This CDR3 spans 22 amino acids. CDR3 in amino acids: CASSQNRETSGRVGSGDNVLTF. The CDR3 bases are TGTGCCAGCAGCCAAAACAGGGAGACTAGCGGGAGGGTCGGTTCTGGGGACAACGTCCTGACTTTC.

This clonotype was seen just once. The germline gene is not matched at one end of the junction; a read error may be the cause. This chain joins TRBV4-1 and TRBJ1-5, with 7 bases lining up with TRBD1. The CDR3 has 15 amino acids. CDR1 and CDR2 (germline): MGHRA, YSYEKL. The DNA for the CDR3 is TGCGCCAGCGGCCAAGGGGGCTTGATTAATCAGCCCCAGCATTTT. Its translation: CASGQGGLINQPQHF.

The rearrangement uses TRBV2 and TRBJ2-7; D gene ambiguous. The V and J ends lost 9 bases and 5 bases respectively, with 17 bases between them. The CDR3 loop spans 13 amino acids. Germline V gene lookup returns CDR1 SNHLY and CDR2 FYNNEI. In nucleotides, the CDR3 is TGTGCCAGTACCCCAGTGTCCGGCGACGAGCAGTACTTC. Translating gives CASTPVSGDEQYF.

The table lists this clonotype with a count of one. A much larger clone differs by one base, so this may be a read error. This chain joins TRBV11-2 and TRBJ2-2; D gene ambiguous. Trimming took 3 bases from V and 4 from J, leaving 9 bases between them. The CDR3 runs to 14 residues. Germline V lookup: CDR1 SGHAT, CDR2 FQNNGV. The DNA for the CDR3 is TGTGCCAGCAGCTTTGTGTTCTCCACCGGGGAGCTGTTTTTT. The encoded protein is CASSFVFSTGELFF.

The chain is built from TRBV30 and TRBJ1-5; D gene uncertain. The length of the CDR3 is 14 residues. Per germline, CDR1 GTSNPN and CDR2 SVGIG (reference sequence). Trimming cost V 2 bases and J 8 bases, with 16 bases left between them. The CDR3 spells CAWSKSAPDKPQHF. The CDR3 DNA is TGTGCCTGGAGTAAATCCGCTCCCGATAAGCCCCAGCATTTT.

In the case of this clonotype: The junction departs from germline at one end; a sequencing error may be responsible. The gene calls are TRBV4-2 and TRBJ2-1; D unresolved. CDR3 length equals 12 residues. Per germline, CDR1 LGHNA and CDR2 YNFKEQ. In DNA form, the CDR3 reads TGTGTCAGCAGCCAATTTAACAATGAGCAGTTCTTC. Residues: CVSSQFNNEQFF.

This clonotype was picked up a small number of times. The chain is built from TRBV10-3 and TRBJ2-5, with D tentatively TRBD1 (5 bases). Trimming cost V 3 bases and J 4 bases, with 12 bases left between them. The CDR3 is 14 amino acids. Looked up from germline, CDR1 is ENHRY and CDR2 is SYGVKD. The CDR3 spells CAISERGARETQYF. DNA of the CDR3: TGTGCCATCAGTGAACGTGGGGCCAGAGAGACCCAGTACTTC.

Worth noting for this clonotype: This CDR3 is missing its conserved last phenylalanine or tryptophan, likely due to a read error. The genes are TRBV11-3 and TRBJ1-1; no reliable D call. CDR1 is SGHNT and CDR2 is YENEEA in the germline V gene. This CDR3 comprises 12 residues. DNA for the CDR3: TGTGCCAACAGCTTAGGAGGCACTGAAGCTTTCGTT. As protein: CANSLGGTEAFV.

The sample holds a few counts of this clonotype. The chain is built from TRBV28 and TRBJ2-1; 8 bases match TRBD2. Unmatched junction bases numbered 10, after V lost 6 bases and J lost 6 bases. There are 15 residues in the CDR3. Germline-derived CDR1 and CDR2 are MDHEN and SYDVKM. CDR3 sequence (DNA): TGTGCCAGCAGAGCCCAGGGACTAGTTTTCAATGAGCAGTTCTTC. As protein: CASRAQGLVFNEQFF. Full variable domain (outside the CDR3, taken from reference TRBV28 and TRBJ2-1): DVKVTQSSRYLVKRTGEKVFLECVQDMDHENMFWYRQDPGLGLRLIYFSYDVKMKEKGDIPEGYSVSREKKERFSLILESASTNQTSMYLCASRAQGLVFNEQFFGPGTRLTVL.

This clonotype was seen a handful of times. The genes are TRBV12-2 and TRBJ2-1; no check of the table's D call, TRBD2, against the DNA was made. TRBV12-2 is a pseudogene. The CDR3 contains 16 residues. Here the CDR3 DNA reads TGTGCAAGTCGCCTCTCGAGCGGTAGCTCCTACAATGAGCAGTTCTTC. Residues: CASRLSSGSSYNEQFF.

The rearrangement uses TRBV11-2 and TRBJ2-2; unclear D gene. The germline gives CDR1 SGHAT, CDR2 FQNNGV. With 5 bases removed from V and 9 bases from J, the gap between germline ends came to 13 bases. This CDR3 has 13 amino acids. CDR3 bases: TGTGCCAGCAGCGAGTGGTCAGCCTGGGAGCTGTTTTTT. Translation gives CASSEWSAWELFF.

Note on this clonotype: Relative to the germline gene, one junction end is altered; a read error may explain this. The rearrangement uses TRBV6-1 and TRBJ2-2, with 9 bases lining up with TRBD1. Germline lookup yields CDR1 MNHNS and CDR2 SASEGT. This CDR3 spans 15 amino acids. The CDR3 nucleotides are TGTGCCAGCAGTCTGACAGGGGGGGACACTGGGGGGCTGTTTTTT. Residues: CASSLTGGDTGGLFF.